A single T cell receptor (beta chain) is shown here with its context. The table came from immunoSEQ multiplex PCR; TCRdb's copy has only in-frame clones and leaves some out. The sample holds 200,000 to 250,000 clones; just under 90% are singletons and the top ten take just over 0.85%. In assigning cohorts, the study relied on participant-reported clinical history. These data originate in a study of blood T cell repertoires in COVID-19. Looking at the study overall: Sites across the United States, Italy and Spain contributed samples from acute and convalescent COVID-19. T cells, B-cell-depleted T cells, or PBMCs provided the cDNA or gDNA that served as material.

The germline V and J ends were trimmed by 6 bases and 1 base, with 21 bases remaining between them. The CDR3 is 17 residues long. Germline V gene lookup returns CDR1 MNHNY and CDR2 SVGAGI (reference sequence). The specimen was PBMCs or T cells enriched from blood (not recorded which). The clonotype originates from a man between 45 and 60 years old who had been exposed to COVID-19. The chain is built from TRBV6-6 and TRBJ2-5; a possible D gene is TRBD2 (6 bases). CDR3 sequence reads: CASRRHGGVVSQETQYF. Here the CDR3 DNA reads TGTGCCAGCAGACGACATGGAGGGGTTGTTAGCCAAGAGACCCAGTACTTC.